These 8 T cell receptor beta chains came from one sample sequenced in a study of shared clonotypes between healthy human individuals. Profiled with immunoSEQ multiplex PCR; TCRdb holds only in-frame clones, not every one. The data show roughly 2.5 million clones, about 92% seen once. Sequenced input: naive CD4+ T cells sorted from blood. This sample's subset: CD45RA+ positively selected. The receptors derive from a man aged 18 to 29 in good health.

In its sample, this clone was seen once. This chain uses TRBV5-1 with TRBJ2-1; 12 bases map to TRBD1. The CDR3 runs 15 residues. V dropped 6 bases and J dropped 6; count of bases not matched to a gene: 7. Looked up from germline, CDR1 is SGHRS and CDR2 is YFSETQ. The CDR3 DNA reads as TGCGCCAGCACCCCCGGGACAGGGGGCCTCAATGAGCAGTTCTTC. Protein: CASTPGTGGLNEQFF.

The rearrangement links TRBV5-5 to TRBJ2-5; a weak D match, TRBD1 (5 bases). CDR3 length equals 15 residues. Trimming removed 7 bases at V and 0 bases at J, with 16 bases between. The germline CDR1 and CDR2 sequences are SGHKS and YYEKEE (reference sequence). The CDR3, as DNA: TGTGCCAGCTTGACGGACAACTGGTACCAAGAGACCCAGTACTTC. Translating it yields CASLTDNWYQETQYF.

This clone is a singleton in its sample. This chain links TRBV7-6 with TRBJ2-1, with 15 bases identical to TRBD2. The CDR3 runs 17 residues. Per the germline V gene, CDR1 is SGHVS and CDR2 is FNYEAQ. Trimming at V came to 1 base and at J to 6 bases, leaving 4 bases not matched to a gene. CDR3 in DNA: TGTGCCAGCAGCTTAGGGACTAGCGGGGGGGTCGGCAATGAGCAGTTCTTC. This sequence encodes CASSLGTSGGVGNEQFF.

This clone has just a few counts. The V call is TRBV7-9, the J call TRBJ1-1, with unresolved D. The CDR3 runs 12 residues. V gave up 5 bases and J gave up 3 bases, with 7 bases separating them. Germline CDR1 reads SEHNR; CDR2 reads FQNEAQ (reference sequence). CDR3 in amino acids: CASSPVYTEAFF. The DNA for the CDR3 is TGTGCCAGCAGCCCCGTTTACACTGAAGCTTTCTTT.

This chain joins TRBV7-2 and TRBJ2-7; 13 bases line up with TRBD2. Germline values: CDR1 SGHTA, CDR2 FQGNSA. CDR3 length: 15 amino acids. Trimming took 5 bases from V and 6 from J; bases not matched to a gene: 7. CDR3 DNA sequence: TGTGCCAGCAGCACGGGACTAGCGGGGTCCAGCGAGCAGTACTTC. Translation: CASSTGLAGSSEQYF.

The V call is TRBV7-9, the J call TRBJ2-5; 7 bases fit TRBD1. Germline CDR1 is SEHNR and CDR2 is FQNEAQ (reference sequence). The CDR3 sequence is 15 residues long. V gave up 2 bases and J gave up 2 bases; unmatched junction bases: 5. As DNA, the CDR3 is TGTGCCAGCAGCTTATCCCGGGACAGACAAGAGACCCAGTACTTC. The encoded protein is CASSLSRDRQETQYF. The whole variable domain, remainder taken from reference TRBV7-9 and TRBJ2-5, is DTGVSQNPRHKITKRGQNVTFRCDPISEHNRLYWYRQTLGQGPEFLTYFQNEAQLEKSRLLSDRFSAERPKGSFSTLEIQRTEQGDSAMYLCASSLSRDRQETQYFGPGTRLLVL.

The chain joins TRBV5-1 to TRBJ2-7, with 9 bases identical to TRBD1. The junction had 4 bases not matched to a gene; V was cut back by 0 bases and J by 0 bases. This CDR3 comprises 16 residues. Germline CDR1 and CDR2: SGHRS and YFSETQ. The CDR3 DNA follows: TGCGCCAGCAGCTTGGGGGACAGGGTCAACTCCTACGAGCAGTACTTC. This translates into CASSLGDRVNSYEQYF.

The chain recombines TRBV6-5 with TRBJ2-7; 9 bases align to TRBD1. This CDR3 has 15 amino acids. V lost 6 bases to trimming and J lost 3 bases; unmatched junction nucleotides: 9. Germline-derived CDR1 and CDR2 are MNHEY and SVGAGI. The CDR3 reads CASRGMDRGVYEQYF. The CDR3 DNA sequence: TGTGCCAGCAGGGGGATGGACAGGGGTGTCTACGAGCAGTACTTC.